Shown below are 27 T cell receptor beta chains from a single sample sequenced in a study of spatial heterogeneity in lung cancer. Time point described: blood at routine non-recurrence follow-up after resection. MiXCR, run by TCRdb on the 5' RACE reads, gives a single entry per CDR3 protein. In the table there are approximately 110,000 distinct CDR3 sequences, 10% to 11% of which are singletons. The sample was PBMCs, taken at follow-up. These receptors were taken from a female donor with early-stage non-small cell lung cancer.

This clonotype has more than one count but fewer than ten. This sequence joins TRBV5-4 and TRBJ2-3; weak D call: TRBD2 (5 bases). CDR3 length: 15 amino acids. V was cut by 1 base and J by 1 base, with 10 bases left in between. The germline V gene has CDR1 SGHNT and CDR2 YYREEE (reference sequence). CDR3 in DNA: TGTGCCAGCAGCTTGAGTAATAGCGGCACAGATACGCAGTATTTT. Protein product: CASSLSNSGTDTQYF.

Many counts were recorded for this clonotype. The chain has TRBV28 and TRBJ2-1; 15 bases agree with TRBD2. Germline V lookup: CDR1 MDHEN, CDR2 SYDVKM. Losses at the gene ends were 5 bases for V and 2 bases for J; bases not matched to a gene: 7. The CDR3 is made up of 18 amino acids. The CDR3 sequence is CASSPGLAGGYPYNEQFF. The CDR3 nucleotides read TGTGCCAGCAGTCCGGGACTAGCGGGAGGCTACCCCTACAATGAGCAGTTCTTC.

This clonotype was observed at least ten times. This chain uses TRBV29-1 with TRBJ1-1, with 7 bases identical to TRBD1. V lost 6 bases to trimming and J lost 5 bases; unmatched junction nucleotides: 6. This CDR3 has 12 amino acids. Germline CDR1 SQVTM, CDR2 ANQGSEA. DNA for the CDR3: TGCAGCGTCGACAGGGATGGGACTGAAGCTTTCTTT. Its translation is CSVDRDGTEAFF.

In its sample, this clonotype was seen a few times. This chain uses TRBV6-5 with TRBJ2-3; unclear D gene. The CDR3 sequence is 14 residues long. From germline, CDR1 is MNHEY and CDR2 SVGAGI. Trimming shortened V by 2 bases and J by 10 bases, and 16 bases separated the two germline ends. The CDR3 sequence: CASSYLTTPKAQYF. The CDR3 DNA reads TGTGCCAGCAGTTACCTAACGACGCCTAAGGCGCAGTATTTT.

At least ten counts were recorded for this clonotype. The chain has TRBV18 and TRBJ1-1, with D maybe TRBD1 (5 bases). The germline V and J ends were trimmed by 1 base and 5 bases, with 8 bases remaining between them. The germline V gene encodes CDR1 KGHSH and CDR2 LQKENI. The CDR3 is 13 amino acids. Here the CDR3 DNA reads TGTGCCAGCTCACCACTCGGGGGGACTGAAGCTTTCTTT. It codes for CASSPLGGTEAFF.

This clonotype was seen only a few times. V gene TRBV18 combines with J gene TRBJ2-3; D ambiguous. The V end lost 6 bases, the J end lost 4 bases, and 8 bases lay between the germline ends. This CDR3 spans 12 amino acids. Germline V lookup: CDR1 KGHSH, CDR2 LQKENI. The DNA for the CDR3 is TGTGCCAGCTCCCCCCGACCAGATACGCAGTATTTT. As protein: CASSPRPDTQYF.

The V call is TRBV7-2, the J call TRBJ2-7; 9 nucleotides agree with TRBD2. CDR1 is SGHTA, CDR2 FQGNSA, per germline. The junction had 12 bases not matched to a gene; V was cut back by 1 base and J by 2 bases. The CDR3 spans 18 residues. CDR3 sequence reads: CASSLGGSGSGSPYEQYV. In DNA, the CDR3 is TGTGCCAGCAGCTTAGGGGGTAGCGGGAGTGGGTCCCCCTACGAGCAGTACGTC.

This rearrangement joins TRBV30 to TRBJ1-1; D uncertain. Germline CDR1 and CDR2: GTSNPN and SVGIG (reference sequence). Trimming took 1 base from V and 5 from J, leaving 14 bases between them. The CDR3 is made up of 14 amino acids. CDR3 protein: CAWSGLGLGTEAFF. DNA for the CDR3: TGTGCCTGGAGTGGTCTCGGCTTGGGGACTGAAGCTTTCTTT.

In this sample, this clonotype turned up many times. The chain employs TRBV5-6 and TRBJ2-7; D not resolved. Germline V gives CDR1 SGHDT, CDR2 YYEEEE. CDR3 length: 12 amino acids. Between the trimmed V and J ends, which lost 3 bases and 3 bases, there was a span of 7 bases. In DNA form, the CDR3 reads TGTGCCAGCAGCTCCGGTAACTACGAGCAGTACGTC. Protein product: CASSSGNYEQYV.

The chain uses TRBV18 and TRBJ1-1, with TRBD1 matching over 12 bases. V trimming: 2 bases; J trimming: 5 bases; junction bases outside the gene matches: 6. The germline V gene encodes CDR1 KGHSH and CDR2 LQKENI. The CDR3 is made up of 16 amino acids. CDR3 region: CASSPRDRGRNTEAFF. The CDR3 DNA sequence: TGTGCCAGCTCACCAAGGGACAGGGGGCGAAATACTGAAGCTTTCTTT.

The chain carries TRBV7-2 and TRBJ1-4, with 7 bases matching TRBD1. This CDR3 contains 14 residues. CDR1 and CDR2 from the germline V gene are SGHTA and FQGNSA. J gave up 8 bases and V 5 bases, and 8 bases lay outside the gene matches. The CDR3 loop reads CASSIKGAREKLFF. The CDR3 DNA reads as TGTGCCAGCAGCATAAAGGGGGCTCGGGAAAAACTGTTTTTT.

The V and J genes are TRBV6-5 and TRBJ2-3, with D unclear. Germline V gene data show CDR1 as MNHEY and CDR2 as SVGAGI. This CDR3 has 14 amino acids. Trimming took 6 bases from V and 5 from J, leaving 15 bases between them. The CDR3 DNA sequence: TGTGCCAGCAGAATCAGTGGTGGGCGAGATACGCAGTATTTT. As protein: CASRISGGRDTQYF.

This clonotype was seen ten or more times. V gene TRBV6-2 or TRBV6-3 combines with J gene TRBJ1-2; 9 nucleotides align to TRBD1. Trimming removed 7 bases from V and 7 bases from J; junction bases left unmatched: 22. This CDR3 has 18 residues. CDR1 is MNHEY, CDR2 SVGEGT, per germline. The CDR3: CASKPMQDRGRRLGGYTF. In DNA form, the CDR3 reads TGTGCCAGCAAACCAATGCAGGACAGGGGACGACGCCTGGGTGGCTACACCTTC.

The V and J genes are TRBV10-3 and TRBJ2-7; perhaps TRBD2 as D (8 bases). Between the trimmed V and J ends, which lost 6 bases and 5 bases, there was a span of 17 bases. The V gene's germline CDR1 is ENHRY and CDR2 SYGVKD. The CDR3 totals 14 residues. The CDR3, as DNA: TGTGCCATCAGGCCAGGGGGTAGCGGGAACGAGCAGTACTTC. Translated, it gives CAIRPGGSGNEQYF.

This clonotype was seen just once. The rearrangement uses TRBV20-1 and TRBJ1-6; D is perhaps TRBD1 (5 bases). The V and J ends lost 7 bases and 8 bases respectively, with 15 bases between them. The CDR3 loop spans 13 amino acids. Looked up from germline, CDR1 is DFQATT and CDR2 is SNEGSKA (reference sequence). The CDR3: CSVADRGDSPLHF. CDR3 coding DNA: TGCAGTGTCGCTGACAGAGGGGATTCACCCCTCCACTTT.

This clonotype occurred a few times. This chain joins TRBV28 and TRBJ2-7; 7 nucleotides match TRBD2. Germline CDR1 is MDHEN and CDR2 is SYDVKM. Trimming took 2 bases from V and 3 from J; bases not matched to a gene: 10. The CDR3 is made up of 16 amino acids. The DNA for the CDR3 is TGTGCCAGCAGTTTACGGATCGGGAGGAATTTCTACGAGCAGTACTTC. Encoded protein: CASSLRIGRNFYEQYF.

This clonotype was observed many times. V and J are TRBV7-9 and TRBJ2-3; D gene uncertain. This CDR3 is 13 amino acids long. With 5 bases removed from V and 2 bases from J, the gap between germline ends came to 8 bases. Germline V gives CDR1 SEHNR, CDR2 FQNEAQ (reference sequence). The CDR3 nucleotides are TGTGCCAGCAGCGCCGGCGCCACAGATACGCAGTATTTT. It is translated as CASSAGATDTQYF.

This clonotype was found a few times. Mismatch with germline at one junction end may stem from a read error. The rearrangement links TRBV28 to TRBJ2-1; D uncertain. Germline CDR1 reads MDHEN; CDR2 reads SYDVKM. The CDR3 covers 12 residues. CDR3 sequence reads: CASSPRVRQYLF. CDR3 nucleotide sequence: TGTGCCAGCAGCCCCCGGGTAAGACAATACCTCTTC.

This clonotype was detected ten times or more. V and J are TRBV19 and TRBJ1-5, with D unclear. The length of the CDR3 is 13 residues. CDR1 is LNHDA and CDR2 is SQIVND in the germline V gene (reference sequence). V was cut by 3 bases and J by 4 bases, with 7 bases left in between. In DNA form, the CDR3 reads TGTGCCAGTAGTATCCCCGCGAATCAGCCCCAGCATTTT. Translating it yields CASSIPANQPQHF.

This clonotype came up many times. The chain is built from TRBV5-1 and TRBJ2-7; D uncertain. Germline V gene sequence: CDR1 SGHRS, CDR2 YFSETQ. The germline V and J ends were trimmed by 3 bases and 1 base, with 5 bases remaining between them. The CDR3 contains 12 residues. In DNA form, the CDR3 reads TGCGCCAGCAGCTCCCAATCCTACGAGCAGTACTTC. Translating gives CASSSQSYEQYF.

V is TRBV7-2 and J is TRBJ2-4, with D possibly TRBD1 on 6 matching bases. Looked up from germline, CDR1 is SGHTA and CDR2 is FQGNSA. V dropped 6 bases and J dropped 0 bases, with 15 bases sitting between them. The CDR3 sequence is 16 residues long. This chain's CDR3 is CASSLSGVLAKNIQYF. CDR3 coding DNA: TGTGCCAGCAGTCTGTCAGGGGTACTAGCCAAAAACATTCAGTACTTC. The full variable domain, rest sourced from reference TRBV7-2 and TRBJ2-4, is GAGVSQSPSNKVTEKGKDVELRCDPISGHTALYWYRQSLGQGLEFLIYFQGNSAPDKSGLPSDRFSAERTGGSVSTLTIQRTQQEDSAVYLCASSLSGVLAKNIQYFGAGTRLSVL.

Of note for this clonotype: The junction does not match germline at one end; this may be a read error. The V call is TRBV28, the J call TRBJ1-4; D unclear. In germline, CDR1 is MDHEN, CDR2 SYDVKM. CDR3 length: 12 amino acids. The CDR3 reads CASSEGSEELFF. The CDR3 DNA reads TGTGCCAGCAGTGAGGGATCTGAAGAACTGTTTTTT.

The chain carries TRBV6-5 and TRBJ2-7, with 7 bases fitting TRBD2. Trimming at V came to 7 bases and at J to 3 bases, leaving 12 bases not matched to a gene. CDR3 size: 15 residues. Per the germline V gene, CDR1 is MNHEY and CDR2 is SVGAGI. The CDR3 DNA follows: TGTGCCAGCACCCTAACCGGGACTACCATCTACGAGCAGTACTTC. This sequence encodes CASTLTGTTIYEQYF.

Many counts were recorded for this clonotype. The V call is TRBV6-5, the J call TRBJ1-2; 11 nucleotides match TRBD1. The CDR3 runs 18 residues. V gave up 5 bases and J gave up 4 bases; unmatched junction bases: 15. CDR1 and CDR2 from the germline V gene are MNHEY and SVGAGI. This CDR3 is CASSPRLSGTGGSYGYTF. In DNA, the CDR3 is TGTGCCAGCAGTCCCAGGCTGTCCGGGACAGGGGGGAGCTATGGCTACACCTTC.

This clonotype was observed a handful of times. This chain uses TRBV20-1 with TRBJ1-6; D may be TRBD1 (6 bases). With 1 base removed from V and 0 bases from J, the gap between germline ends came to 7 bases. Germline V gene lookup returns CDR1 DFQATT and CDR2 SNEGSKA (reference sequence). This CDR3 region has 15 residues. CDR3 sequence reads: CSARADSSYNSPLHF. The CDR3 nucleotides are TGCAGTGCTAGAGCGGACAGCTCCTATAATTCACCCCTCCACTTT.

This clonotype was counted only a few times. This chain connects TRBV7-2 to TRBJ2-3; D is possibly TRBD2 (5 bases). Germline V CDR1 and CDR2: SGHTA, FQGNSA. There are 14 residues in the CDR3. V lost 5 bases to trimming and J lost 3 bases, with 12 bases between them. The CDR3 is CASSHSGRTDTQYF. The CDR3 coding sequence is TGTGCCAGCAGCCACAGTGGGAGAACAGATACGCAGTATTTT.

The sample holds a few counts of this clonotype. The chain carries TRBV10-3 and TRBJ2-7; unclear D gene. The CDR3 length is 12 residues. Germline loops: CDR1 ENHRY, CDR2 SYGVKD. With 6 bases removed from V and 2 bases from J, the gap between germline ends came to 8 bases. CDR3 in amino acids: CAIRDQTYEQYF. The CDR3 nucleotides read TGTGCCATCAGGGACCAGACCTACGAGCAGTACTTC.